One and the same sample provided the 6 T cell receptor beta chains below, sequenced in a study of ipilimumab plus nivolumab after autologous stem cell transplantation. The assay was immunoSEQ multiplex PCR, and TCRdb's table has in-frame clones only and misses some. The sample records about 13,000 clones, 55% to 85% being singletons. Sequenced material: PBMCs, taken in a trial of ipilimumab plus nivolumab as post-transplant consolidation. These receptors all come from a male donor with diffuse large B-cell lymphoma.

The V and J genes are TRBV19 and TRBJ1-4, with unresolved D. The length of the CDR3 is 13 residues. The V end was cut by 7 bases, the J end by 6 bases, with 12 bases between. Germline V gives CDR1 LNHDA, CDR2 SQIVND (reference sequence). The CDR3 coding sequence is TGTGCCAGTACCCCGAGAGGGTATGAAAAACTGTTTTTT. This encodes CASTPRGYEKLFF.

CDR3 sequence: CASSLGGASYNEQFF. In DNA form, the CDR3 reads TGTGCCAGCAGCCTGGGGGGGGCCTCCTACAATGAGCAGTTCTTC. The gene calls are TRBV11-3 and TRBJ2-1; D might be TRBD2 (7 bases). V was trimmed by 5 bases and J by 0 bases, leaving 11 bases between them. This CDR3 is built from 15 residues. Looked up from germline, CDR1 is SGHNT and CDR2 is YENEEA.

The chain links TRBV5-4 to TRBJ2-3; no clear D gene. V lost 4 bases to trimming and J lost 2 bases, with 17 bases between them. Germline CDR1 is SGHNT and CDR2 is YYREEE (reference sequence). This CDR3 spans 16 amino acids. CDR3 DNA: TGTGCCAGCAGCCCCGGGTTGAGAGAAATCACAGATACGCAGTATTTT. It yields the protein CASSPGLREITDTQYF.

The chain's CDR3 is CASSTFRTSGSYEQYF. The CDR3, as DNA: TGTGCCAGCAGCACTTTTCGGACTAGCGGTTCCTACGAGCAGTACTTC. V and J are TRBV5-6 and TRBJ2-7; 10 bases are a match to TRBD2. The V segment lost 4 bases and the J segment 1 base; nucleotides outside the gene matches: 8. The germline CDR1 and CDR2 sequences are SGHDT and YYEEEE. The CDR3 contains 16 residues. The entire variable domain, with the rest obtained from reference TRBV5-6 and TRBJ2-7, is as follows: DAGVTQSPTHLIKTRGQQVTLRCSPKSGHDTVSWYQQALGQGPQFIFQYYEEEERQRGNFPDRFSGHQFPNYSSELNVNALLLGDSALYLCASSTFRTSGSYEQYFGPGTRLTVT.

The chain combines TRBV5-1 with TRBJ2-5; 14 bases align to TRBD2. The assigned J gene may be wrong: the sequence end matches TRBJ2-7 better. CDR1 is SGHRS and CDR2 is YFSETQ in the germline V gene. There are 16 residues in the CDR3. The CDR3 bases are TGCGCCAGCAGCTTAATGGGACTAGCGGGAGCCTACGAGCAGTACTTC. Translating gives CASSLMGLAGAYEQYF.

CDR3 region: CAWSRLAGGSGETQYF. In DNA form, the CDR3 reads TGTGCCTGGAGCCGACTAGCGGGAGGGTCGGGAGAGACCCAGTACTTC. The chain uses TRBV30 and TRBJ2-5; TRBD2 matches 14 bases. This CDR3 contains 16 residues. Germline lookup yields CDR1 GTSNPN and CDR2 SVGIG (reference sequence). Losses at the gene ends were 3 bases for V and 4 bases for J; bases not matched to a gene: 7.